This TCR beta chain was observed in a study of PD-1 blockade in classical Hodgkin lymphoma. Findings and caveats of the study: A reduction in baseline TCR diversity was reportedly seen in newly diagnosed patients relative to healthy donors. Baseline diversity resembling that of newly diagnosed patients was seen in complete responders. Exclusion was the outcome for patients who began nivolumab under 1 year after ASCT.

Libraries were prepared by immunoSEQ multiplex PCR; TCRdb keeps only in-frame clonotypes and omits some of them. The sample comprises about 42,000 clones, around 71% of which are singletons, and 3% rests with the top ten. The CDR3 contains 20 residues. The germline V gene encodes CDR1 LGHNA and CDR2 YNFKEQ. The V gene end was trimmed by 1 base and the J gene end by 1 base; junction bases not matched to a gene: 11. On this clone: What it recognizes is unknown.

Every patient relapsed after autologous stem cell transplantation, and brentuximab vedotin exposure varied. Reported best responses ranged across complete response, partial response or progressive disease. The V gene is TRBV4-2, the J gene TRBJ2-6; 9 bases align to TRBD2. The TCR comes from a human donor with classical Hodgkin lymphoma. The sample was peripheral blood mononuclear cells (PBMCs), taken at baseline. The CDR3 loop reads CASSQVVAGDSFSGANVLTF. CDR3 bases: TGTGCCAGCAGCCAAGTAGTAGCGGGAGACTCTTTTTCTGGGGCCAACGTCCTGACTTTC.